The entry below describes one T cell receptor beta chain. Time point indicated: pre-treatment baseline. Blood was drawn before treatment and at week 3 after checkpoint blockade. At 12 weeks after first infusion, RECIST 1.1 defined response for most patients. The sample is drawn from a study of blood T cell dynamics during melanoma immunotherapy. Assay used: immunoSEQ multiplex PCR; TCRdb lists only in-frame clones, some missing. The sample has 16,000 or so clones, about 84% seen once. Per the germline V gene, CDR1 is MGHRA and CDR2 is YSYEKL. The CDR3 sequence is 16 residues long. Trimming stripped 0 bases from V and 9 bases from J, with 20 bases between.

This TCR was recovered from a human donor with melanoma. This chain uses TRBV4-1 with TRBJ1-2; no firm D call. The source material was blood, sampled from a patient treated with checkpoint blockade. DNA of the CDR3: TGCGCCAGCAGCCAAGATGACCGTAGGGCCGGCGGGAGCTACACCTTC. Translating gives CASSQDDRRAGGSYTF.